Sequencing of this TCR beta chain was carried out in a study of blood T cells in healthy people across ages. Primers used in a second PCR of about 6 to 11 cycles were a sample-barcoded 5' primer and a J-beta primer mix. From the 5' RACE reads, TCRdb called clonotypes with MiXCR, one entry per CDR3 protein. There are approximately 800,000 distinct CDR3 sequences in the sample; nearly 60% occur only once, and 22% lies in the top ten. The receptor comes from a man aged 25-45 years in good health. Sequencing was done on a sample of blood.

The CDR3 DNA follows: TGTGCCAGTTCGGTAGGGGACACTGAAGCTTTCTTT. This gives the protein CASSVGDTEAFF. The chain has TRBV25-1 and TRBJ1-1; TRBD1 might be the D (5 bases). The germline V and J ends were trimmed by 9 bases and 3 bases, with 11 bases remaining between them. The CDR3 is made up of 12 amino acids. CDR1 and CDR2 from the germline V gene are MGHDK and SYGVNS.